Following are 19 T cell receptor beta chains from one sample sequenced in a study of CD8+ T cells in alopecia areata. The treatment denotes: oral pan-JAK inhibitor, 5-10 mg twice daily. Sequencing templates came from extracted RNA that was reverse transcribed into cDNA. Assay: immunoSEQ multiplex PCR; the TCRdb copy retains only in-frame clones and omits some. The sample contains roughly 210,000 clones, approximately 40% of which appear only once. The starting material was CD4+ T cells sorted from blood, obtained around week 36, from a patient treated with tofacitinib. These receptor sequences come from a human donor with alopecia areata.

This sequence joins TRBV7-3 and TRBJ2-7; D not certain. The ends were cut back, 7 bases at V and 2 bases at J, with 18 bases in the middle. CDR3 length: 15 amino acids. Germline V CDR1 and CDR2: SGHTA, FQGTGA. For the CDR3, the DNA is TGTGCCAGCACCACGCCCAAGGTGTGGACCTACGAGCAGTACTTC. Its translation: CASTTPKVWTYEQYF. Full variable domain (remainder filled in from reference TRBV7-3 and TRBJ2-7): GAGVSQTPSNKVTEKGKYVELRCDPISGHTALYWYRQSLGQGPEFLIYFQGTGAADDSGLPNDRFFAVRPEGSVSTLKIQRTERGDSAVYLCASTTPKVWTYEQYFGPGTRLTVT.

The chain has TRBV6-1 and TRBJ2-5; 8 nucleotides align to TRBD2. The CDR3 is made up of 16 amino acids. Losses at the gene ends were 0 bases for V and 4 bases for J; bases not matched to a gene: 7. In germline, CDR1 is MNHNS, CDR2 SASEGT. DNA for the CDR3: TGTGCCAGCAGTGAAGCCTCGCTAGCGGGTTTAGAGACCCAGTACTTC. The encoded protein is CASSEASLAGLETQYF.

In its sample, this clone was seen many times. V gene TRBV7-2 combines with J gene TRBJ1-2, with 11 nucleotides matching TRBD1. CDR1 is SGHTA and CDR2 is FQGNSA in the germline V gene. CDR3 length: 15 residues. V trimming: 4 bases; J trimming: 5 bases; junction bases outside the gene matches: 6. This chain's CDR3 is CASSSRTGGIYGYTF. The CDR3 DNA reads as TGTGCCAGCAGCTCAAGGACAGGGGGCATATATGGCTACACCTTC.

CDR3 loop: CASSQETDTQYF. The CDR3 nucleotides read TGTGCCAGCAGCCAAGAAACAGATACGCAGTATTTT. The chain joins TRBV4-2 to TRBJ2-3; D not resolved. Trimming stripped 0 bases from V and 3 bases from J, with 1 base between. Germline values: CDR1 LGHNA, CDR2 YNFKEQ. This CDR3 region has 12 residues.

The chain uses TRBV5-1 and TRBJ2-1; TRBD2 aligns across 9 bases. In germline, CDR1 is SGHRS, CDR2 YFSETQ. J gave up 9 bases and V 3 bases, and 19 bases lay outside the gene matches. The CDR3 consists of 18 residues. The CDR3 sequence: CASSSRSRAGGPGGEQFF. The CDR3 nucleotides are TGCGCCAGCAGCTCCAGATCCCGGGCGGGAGGGCCGGGAGGTGAGCAGTTCTTC.

V gene TRBV10-3 combines with J gene TRBJ2-7; D is ambiguous. In germline, CDR1 is ENHRY, CDR2 SYGVKD. The ends were cut back, 6 bases at V and 5 bases at J, with 11 bases in the middle. The CDR3 is made up of 12 amino acids. The DNA of the CDR3 is TGTGCCATCAGCGCCCCCGACGACGAGCAGTACTTC. Translated: CAISAPDDEQYF.

The chain combines TRBV6-4 with TRBJ1-1; no firm D call. V was shortened by 4 bases and J by 0 bases, with 6 bases between the two germline ends. CDR1 is MRHNA and CDR2 is SNTAGT in the germline V gene. This CDR3 comprises 13 residues. The CDR3 region has the DNA TGTGCCAGCAGTGTTGAGGTGAACACTGAAGCTTTCTTT. Its protein is CASSVEVNTEAFF.

This clone was detected ten times or more. This rearrangement joins TRBV2 to TRBJ2-1; TRBD2 matches at 10 bases. V lost 1 base, J lost 6 bases, and 6 bases stayed unmatched. Germline lookup yields CDR1 SNHLY and CDR2 FYNNEI. This CDR3 region has 16 residues. The CDR3 DNA sequence: TGTGCCAGCAGTGAAGTGGGAGCGGGAGGGCGCAATGAGCAGTTCTTC. It translates to CASSEVGAGGRNEQFF.

This chain connects TRBV30 to TRBJ1-4; 7 nucleotides match TRBD1. J gave up 7 bases and V 0 bases, and 5 bases lay outside the gene matches. The germline V gene has CDR1 GTSNPN and CDR2 SVGIG (reference sequence). The CDR3 runs to 14 residues. CDR3 sequence reads: CAWSVIQGGEKLFF. For the CDR3, the DNA is TGTGCCTGGAGTGTAATCCAGGGGGGTGAAAAACTGTTTTTT.

This clone occurred once. The chain is built from TRBV5-1 and TRBJ2-1; 9 nucleotides agree with TRBD2. The germline V gene has CDR1 SGHRS and CDR2 YFSETQ. There are 13 residues in the CDR3. With V trimmed by 4 bases and J by 9 bases, 5 bases remained unmatched. For the CDR3, the DNA is TGCGCCAGCAGCAATAGCGGGAGTGGTGAGCAGTTCTTC. Protein sequence: CASSNSGSGEQFF.

The chain links TRBV7-2 to TRBJ2-1; no definite D call. Looked up from germline, CDR1 is SGHTA and CDR2 is FQGNSA. The CDR3 covers 11 residues. V was cut by 8 bases and J by 6 bases, with 8 bases left in between. As DNA, the CDR3 is TGTGCCAGCGGGAATACCAATGAGCAGTTCTTC. Translation: CASGNTNEQFF.

V is TRBV11-1 and J is TRBJ2-7; D could derive from TRBD1 or TRBD2 (5 bases each). Germline-derived CDR1 and CDR2 are SGHAT and FQDESV (reference sequence). Trimming took 1 base from V and 6 from J, leaving 13 bases between them. The CDR3 contains 14 residues. This CDR3 reads CASSLVGTAGEQYF. CDR3 sequence (DNA): TGTGCCAGCAGCTTAGTGGGGACCGCCGGCGAGCAGTACTTC.

This clone was picked up a small number of times. V is TRBV14 and J is TRBJ2-2; the D gene is possibly TRBD1 (5 bases). Per germline, CDR1 SGHDN and CDR2 FVKESK. V was cut by 0 bases and J by 0 bases, with 11 bases left in between. This CDR3 region has 17 residues. CDR3 sequence: CASSQDLPGTNTGELFF. The DNA for the CDR3 is TGTGCCAGCAGCCAAGATCTTCCAGGGACGAACACCGGGGAGCTGTTTTTT. The whole variable domain, filled in from reference TRBV14 and TRBJ2-2, reads EAGVTQFPSHSVIEKGQTVTLRCDPISGHDNLYWYRRVMGKEIKFLLHFVKESKQDESGMPNNRFLAERTGGTYSTLKVQPAELEDSGVYFCASSQDLPGTNTGELFFGEGSRLTVL.

The chain carries TRBV6-6 and TRBJ2-7, with D tentatively TRBD2 (6 bases). This CDR3 spans 15 amino acids. Germline assignment: CDR1 MNHNY and CDR2 SVGAGI (reference sequence). Trimming removed 5 bases at V and 0 bases at J, with 14 bases between. CDR3 nucleotides: TGTGCCAGCAGTCCGGAGGGCTTTAGCTCCTACGAGCAGTACTTC. It is translated as CASSPEGFSSYEQYF.

This clone has ten or more counts. V and J are TRBV7-3 and TRBJ2-2; 8 nucleotides agree with TRBD2. The V gene's germline CDR1 is SGHTA and CDR2 FQGTGA. Trimming removed 6 bases from V and 5 bases from J; junction bases left unmatched: 11. The CDR3 extends over 16 amino acids. DNA of the CDR3: TGTGCCAGCAGACAGAGCGGGAGTCGGCGTACCGGGGAGCTGTTTTTT. It codes for CASRQSGSRRTGELFF.

V and J are TRBV7-2 and TRBJ2-1, with TRBD2 identical over 11 bases. J was trimmed by 7 bases and V by 8 bases; bases with no gene match: 19. The CDR3 has 18 residues. Germline V gene lookup returns CDR1 SGHTA and CDR2 FQGNSA. CDR3 loop: CASAIAGGPSIVQNEQFF. The CDR3 DNA reads TGTGCCAGCGCGATAGCGGGAGGGCCCTCAATTGTCCAAAATGAGCAGTTCTTC.

This clone appeared a few times. The rearrangement links TRBV5-1 to TRBJ2-7, with D possibly called TRBD1 or TRBD2 (5 bases each). The V and J ends lost 4 bases and 1 base respectively, with 9 bases between them. In germline, CDR1 is SGHRS, CDR2 YFSETQ. This CDR3 region has 13 residues. The CDR3 spells CASSRDRSYEQYF. The CDR3, as DNA: TGCGCCAGCAGCAGGGACCGTTCCTACGAGCAGTACTTC.

This clone was seen more than once but under ten times. CDR3 in DNA: TGCGCCAGCAGCCAAGGGGGGTTAAGAGGCTACACCTTC. Its protein is CASSQGGLRGYTF. The V and J genes are TRBV4-1 and TRBJ1-2; possibly TRBD1 for D (5 bases). Trimming pared 1 base from V and 8 bases from J, leaving 11 bases between. The germline gives CDR1 MGHRA, CDR2 YSYEKL. This CDR3 comprises 13 residues.

A few counts support this clone. J is TRBJ2-1 and V is TRBV29-1; 10 bases agree with TRBD2. V was pared by 4 bases and J by 3 bases, with 3 bases of the junction left unmatched. CDR3 length equals 14 residues. CDR1 and CDR2 (germline): SQVTM, ANQGSEA. CDR3 DNA: TGCAGCGTTGTTGGACTAGCGGACTACAATGAGCAGTTCTTC. Encoded protein: CSVVGLADYNEQFF.